This T cell receptor beta chain appears in the sequencing data of a study of response to subunit inactivated influenza vaccine. Findings of the study overall: T cells newly recruited by each seasonal influenza vaccination are few, the authors suggested.

The CDR3 is made up of 16 amino acids. V lost 1 base and J lost 6, with 16 bases in between. Details on this clonotype: The antigen is undetermined.

TCRdb recomputed calls from the RT-PCR reads with MiXCR, one row per CDR3 protein. Among over 450,000 distinct CDR3 sequences listed, roughly 13% were seen once. The receptor was isolated from a man aged 50-60 years who received an inactivated influenza vaccine. The rearrangement joins TRBV12-3 or TRBV12-4 to TRBJ2-1, with D possibly being TRBD2 (6 bases). The sequences come from PBMCs from blood, collected 45 days after vaccination. For the CDR3, the DNA is TGTGCCAGCAGTTTAGGCCTCCCACTCGGGGGCAATGAGCAGTTCTTC. Residues: CASSLGLPLGGNEQFF.